The 5 T cell receptor beta chains in this list originate from one sample, sequenced in a study of regulatory T cells in long-lasting Graves disease. Investigators prepared the TCR beta libraries by applying iRepertoire HTBI primers and Arm-PCR of CDR3 regions. Via MiXCR, TCRdb re-called the multiplex PCR reads, giving one row per CDR3 protein. The sample yields about 400,000 distinct CDR3 sequences, 16% seen once. Time point defined: newly diagnosed GD, antithyroid drugs for less than 3 months. PBMC RNA was the source of the TCR library. This sample was also put to use in a study of T cells in Graves' hyperthyroidism and ophthalmopathy.

The sequences come from peripheral blood mononuclear cells (PBMCs), collected at new diagnosis, from a patient treated with antithyroid drugs. The receptor source for this set is a woman under 30 with Graves disease.

This clonotype turned up a few times. The chain is built from TRBV5-4 and TRBJ2-2; tentatively, D is TRBD2 (5 bases). The CDR3 extends over 15 amino acids. Germline CDR1 reads SGHNT; CDR2 reads YYREEE (reference sequence). V lost 3 bases and J 3 bases, leaving 12 bases between the germline ends. This CDR3 reads CASSSRGEYTGELFF. As DNA, the CDR3 is TGTGCCAGCAGCTCTCGGGGAGAGTACACCGGGGAGCTGTTTTTT. Together with reference TRBV5-4 and TRBJ2-2, the CDR3 gives the full variable domain: ETGVTQSPTHLIKTRGQQVTLRCSSQSGHNTVSWYQQALGQGPQFIFQYYREEENGRGNFPPRFSGLQFPNYSSELNVNALELDDSALYLCASSSRGEYTGELFFGEGSRLTVL.

This clonotype was seen many times. The rearrangement uses TRBV2 and TRBJ2-1; 8 bases map to TRBD2. The CDR3 runs to 17 residues. Unmatched junction bases numbered 11, after V lost 5 bases and J lost 2 bases. The V gene's germline CDR1 is SNHLY and CDR2 FYNNEI. The CDR3 DNA is TGTGCCAGCAGTCTGCGACCAGCGGGAGTACCCTACAATGAGCAGTTCTTC. It yields the protein CASSLRPAGVPYNEQFF. Filled out from reference TRBV2 and TRBJ2-1, the complete variable domain reads EPEVTQTPSHQVTQMGQEVILRCVPISNHLYFYWYRQILGQKVEFLVSFYNNEISEKSEIFDDQFSVERPDGSNFTLKIRSTKLEDSAMYFCASSLRPAGVPYNEQFFGPGTRLTVL.

This clonotype appeared many times. V and J are TRBV11-2 and TRBJ2-2; D not resolved. CDR1 and CDR2 (germline): SGHAT, FQNNGV. This CDR3 contains 13 residues. The V end was cut by 0 bases, the J end by 11 bases, with 10 bases between. The CDR3 is CASSLDQSYELFF. CDR3 sequence (DNA): TGTGCCAGCAGCTTAGATCAGTCCTATGAGCTGTTTTTT. Filled out from reference TRBV11-2 and TRBJ2-2, the complete variable domain reads EAGVAQSPRYKIIEKRQSVAFWCNPISGHATLYWYQQILGQGPKLLIQFQNNGVVDDSQLPKDRFSAERLKGVDSTLKIQPAKLEDSAVYLCASSLDQSYELFFGEGSRLTVL.

This clonotype has ten or more counts. The chain links TRBV28 to TRBJ1-1; weak D call: TRBD1 (6 bases). The V and J ends lost 3 bases and 8 bases respectively, with 19 bases between them. This CDR3 spans 15 amino acids. Germline V gene lookup returns CDR1 MDHEN and CDR2 SYDVKM. The CDR3: CASSFPSPPGAEAFF. The CDR3 nucleotides read TGTGCCAGCAGTTTCCCCTCCCCCCCGGGGGCGGAAGCTTTCTTT.

The sample holds a few counts of this clonotype. CDR3 amino acids: CASRTRLAGDNEQFF. The CDR3 nucleotides read TGCGCCAGCAGAACACGACTAGCGGGGGATAATGAGCAGTTCTTC. This chain joins TRBV4-1 and TRBJ2-1, with 12 bases identical to TRBD2. The CDR3 consists of 15 residues. J gave up 7 bases and V 6 bases, and 7 bases lay outside the gene matches. Germline CDR1 reads MGHRA; CDR2 reads YSYEKL.